Shown below are 13 T cell receptor beta chains from a single sample sequenced in a study of cytotoxic CD8 clonotypes in ibrutinib-treated CLL. The data were produced by immunoSEQ multiplex PCR, yet TCRdb's version contains in-frame clones alone and is incomplete. The table includes 50,000 to 60,000 clones, 70% to 90% detected once. The specimen was PBMCs, collected after 24 months of ibrutinib treatment. These receptors all come from a human donor with chronic lymphocytic leukemia.

The V gene is TRBV4-1, the J gene TRBJ1-4; 7 bases match TRBD1. Per the germline V gene, CDR1 is MGHRA and CDR2 is YSYEKL. The length of the CDR3 is 13 residues. Trimming at V came to 9 bases and at J to 6 bases, leaving 7 bases not matched to a gene. CDR3 nucleotide sequence: TGCGCCAGTAGGGGGCGCGGGGATGAAAAACTGTTTTTT. Its translation: CASRGRGDEKLFF.

The chain has TRBV6-6 and TRBJ2-7, with unresolved D. CDR3 length: 14 amino acids. Trimming left V 0 bases short and J 2 bases short, with 8 bases between. Per germline, CDR1 MNHNY and CDR2 SVGAGI (reference sequence). CDR3 in DNA: TGTGCCAGCAGTTACTCGAGGCTAACCTACGAGCAGTACTTC. The encoded protein is CASSYSRLTYEQYF.

This CDR3 reads CASSPSVDEQYF. The DNA for the CDR3 is TGTGCCAGCAGCCCCAGTGTCGACGAGCAGTACTTC. The V gene is TRBV11-2, the J gene TRBJ2-7; D gene ambiguous. The CDR3 spans 12 residues. V was cut by 5 bases and J by 5 bases, with 10 bases left in between. The germline gives CDR1 SGHAT, CDR2 FQNNGV.

The gene calls are TRBV7-2 and TRBJ1-2; D gene ambiguous. The length of the CDR3 is 12 residues. CDR1 and CDR2 (germline): SGHTA, FQGNSA. With 5 bases removed from V and 10 bases from J, the gap between germline ends came to 14 bases. CDR3 sequence: CASSGVTAAYTF. The CDR3 nucleotides are TGTGCCAGCAGCGGGGTGACGGCCGCCTACACCTTC.

The gene calls are TRBV20-1 and TRBJ2-1, with D possibly matching TRBD2 (5 bases). Germline assignment: CDR1 DFQATT and CDR2 SNEGSKA (reference sequence). The length of the CDR3 is 11 residues. V was cut by 6 bases and J by 10 bases, with 13 bases left in between. Written as DNA, the CDR3 is TGCAGTGCCGAGGGCGTCGGGGAGCAGTTCTTC. It specifies CSAEGVGEQFF.

V and J are TRBV5-1 and TRBJ1-3; a possible D gene is TRBD1 (5 bases). The CDR3 contains 15 residues. The V and J ends lost 0 bases and 3 bases respectively, with 10 bases between them. Per germline, CDR1 SGHRS and CDR2 YFSETQ. The CDR3 here is CASSLGPGNGNTIYF. In DNA form, the CDR3 reads TGCGCCAGCAGCTTGGGGCCAGGGAATGGAAACACCATATATTTT.

This clone was seen a few times. V is TRBV6-5 and J is TRBJ1-1; D is unclear. V shed 6 bases and J shed 7 bases, with 9 bases lying between them. Germline V gene data show CDR1 as MNHEY and CDR2 as SVGAGI. The CDR3 totals 11 residues. As DNA, the CDR3 is TGTGCCAGCAGACGGGCTGGTGAAGCTTTCTTT. Translated: CASRRAGEAFF.

This clone was seen a few times. The chain recombines TRBV29-1 with TRBJ1-1; D perhaps matches TRBD1 (6 bases). The germline V gene has CDR1 SQVTM and CDR2 ANQGSEA. Trimming removed 6 bases from V and 1 base from J, with 12 bases in between. The CDR3 spans 13 residues. The CDR3 loop reads CSVIQGPNTEAFF. The CDR3 nucleotides read TGCAGCGTCATACAGGGCCCGAACACTGAAGCTTTCTTT.

This CDR3 reads CASSEERVGTDTQYF. Here the CDR3 DNA reads TGTGCCAGCAGTGAAGAGAGGGTTGGGACAGATACGCAGTATTTT. This sequence joins TRBV2 and TRBJ2-3, with D maybe TRBD2 (5 bases). The CDR3 loop spans 15 amino acids. Germline V lookup: CDR1 SNHLY, CDR2 FYNNEI. V lost 1 base to trimming and J lost 3 bases, with 11 bases between them.

About this clone itself: This same CDR3 is encoded by further DNA sequences in the sample. The chain joins TRBV28 to TRBJ2-7; D is uncertain. Deletions cut 5 bases from V and 4 bases from J, with 6 bases between. The length of the CDR3 is 11 residues. The germline CDR1 and CDR2 sequences are MDHEN and SYDVKM. The chain's CDR3 is CASSPLYEQYF. The CDR3 coding sequence is TGTGCCAGCAGTCCTCTATACGAGCAGTACTTC.

The rearrangement links TRBV5-4 to TRBJ2-3, with D possibly TRBD2 on 5 matching bases. Germline CDR1 reads SGHNT; CDR2 reads YYREEE (reference sequence). There are 13 residues in the CDR3. The ends were cut back, 2 bases at V and 5 bases at J, with 9 bases in the middle. CDR3 DNA: TGTGCCAGCAGCTTCCGAGCGGAAGATACGCAGTATTTT. This encodes CASSFRAEDTQYF.

V gene TRBV25-1 combines with J gene TRBJ1-1, with D possibly matching TRBD1 (6 bases). From germline, CDR1 is MGHDK and CDR2 SYGVNS. CDR3 length equals 16 residues. Trimming took off 6 bases at V and 0 bases at J, with 17 bases between the two ends. In DNA form, the CDR3 reads TGTGCCAGCAGCGAGGGGGGCAGGGCGGTGAACACTGAAGCTTTCTTT. It is translated as CASSEGGRAVNTEAFF. Variable domain in full (rest from reference TRBV25-1 and TRBJ1-1): EADIYQTPRYLVIGTGKKITLECSQTMGHDKMYWYQQDPGMELHLIHYSYGVNSTEKGDLSSESTVSRIRTEHFPLTLESARPSHTSQYLCASSEGGRAVNTEAFFGQGTRLTVV.

The chain couples TRBV15 to TRBJ2-1, with 10 bases identical to TRBD2. The CDR3 length is 15 residues. J was trimmed by 12 bases and V by 0 bases; bases with no gene match: 8. Looked up from germline, CDR1 is LNHNV and CDR2 is YYDKDF (reference sequence). Written as DNA, the CDR3 is TGTGCCACCAGCAGAGATCTAGCGGGAGCTGGGCGGCAGTTCTTC. This sequence encodes CATSRDLAGAGRQFF. The full variable domain, in which reference TRBV15 and TRBJ2-1 provide the parts outside the CDR3, is DAMVIQNPRYQVTQFGKPVTLSCSQTLNHNVMYWYQQKSSQAPKLLFHYYDKDFNNEADTPDNFQSRRPNTSFCFLDIRSPGLGDTAMYLCATSRDLAGAGRQFFGPGTRLTVL.